These 9 T cell receptor beta chains originate from one sample sequenced in a study of human T cells and chemical hapten exposure. Time point described: patch test 2, 6 weeks after DPC sensitization. This sample's treatment: therapeutic diphenylcyclopropenone sensitization with weekly scalp DPC. TCRdb processed the RACE reads anew with MiXCR; each CDR3 protein has one entry. The sample yields tens of thousands of distinct CDR3 sequences, about a tenth seen once. This material consisted of whole blood, taken in connection with sensitization to the hapten diphenylcyclopropenone (DPC). The receptors stem from a woman aged 45 to 65 with alopecia areata. Some clones in this sample may be carry-over from other donors' samples.

This clonotype was recorded many times. The V and J genes are TRBV6-2 or TRBV6-3 and TRBJ2-1; 10 nucleotides match TRBD2. Germline CDR1 MNHEY, CDR2 SVGEGT. V lost 0 bases to trimming and J lost 6 bases; unmatched junction nucleotides: 14. This CDR3 contains 19 residues. The DNA of the CDR3 is TGTGCCAGCAGTTACTCGAAGGGGAGGGAACTAGCGGGACGCAATGAGCAGTTCTTC. Its translation: CASSYSKGRELAGRNEQFF.

Ten or more counts support this clonotype. This chain links TRBV29-1 with TRBJ2-5; TRBD2 is a possible D gene (6 bases). CDR1 is SQVTM, CDR2 ANQGSEA, per germline. Trimming removed 2 bases from V and 7 bases from J, with 17 bases in between. This CDR3 is 14 amino acids long. The CDR3 sequence: CSVETGDPLRTQYF. In DNA, the CDR3 is TGCAGCGTTGAAACGGGGGACCCCCTTAGGACCCAGTACTTC.

The V call is TRBV12-3 or TRBV12-4, the J call TRBJ2-3; D uncertain. CDR3 length: 14 residues. The V and J ends lost 2 bases and 3 bases respectively, with 9 bases between them. Here the CDR3 DNA reads TGTGCCAGCAGTTTATGGGGTACAACAGATACGCAGTATTTT. Translated: CASSLWGTTDTQYF.

This clonotype was seen repeatedly, ten times or more. This rearrangement joins TRBV28 to TRBJ2-1; no firm D call. Germline-derived CDR1 and CDR2 are MDHEN and SYDVKM. With 1 base removed from V and 7 bases from J, the gap between germline ends came to 14 bases. The CDR3 has 15 amino acids. This CDR3 reads CASSLLGPGSNEQFF. CDR3 coding DNA: TGTGCCAGCAGTTTATTAGGACCAGGAAGTAATGAGCAGTTCTTC.

This clonotype was seen only a few times. V is TRBV20-1 and J is TRBJ1-5; D is unresolved. V shed 3 bases and J shed 5 bases, with 11 bases lying between them. This CDR3 has 13 residues. In germline, CDR1 is DFQATT, CDR2 SNEGSKA (reference sequence). The CDR3 loop reads CSASITGDQPQHF. Here the CDR3 DNA reads TGCAGTGCTAGCATTACCGGTGATCAGCCCCAGCATTTT.

The table lists this clonotype with many counts. The gene calls are TRBV18 and TRBJ1-5, with D perhaps TRBD1 (5 bases). V was shortened by 6 bases and J by 8 bases, with 20 bases between the two germline ends. Germline CDR1 is KGHSH and CDR2 is LQKENI. This CDR3 comprises 15 residues. The CDR3 DNA follows: TGTGCCAGCTCTCGCACCCCCGGGGGAACGGAGCCCCAGCATTTT. The encoded protein is CASSRTPGGTEPQHF.

This clonotype was observed at least ten times. The J gene is TRBJ1-3, the V gene TRBV28; D is uncertain. There are 13 residues in the CDR3. CDR1 is MDHEN, CDR2 SYDVKM, per germline. V shed 11 bases and J shed 4 bases, with 15 bases lying between them. CDR3 nucleotides: TGTGCCTCATGGGGTGGTACCGGAAACACCATATATTTT. Translating gives CASWGGTGNTIYF.

This clonotype showed up many times. This rearrangement joins TRBV20-1 to TRBJ2-7, with no clear D. The germline V gene has CDR1 DFQATT and CDR2 SNEGSKA (reference sequence). The V end was cut by 3 bases, the J end by 0 bases, with 9 bases between. This CDR3 contains 13 residues. CDR3 nucleotides: TGCAGTGCTAGTGATGTCAGCTCCTACGAGCAGTACTTC. It is translated as CSASDVSSYEQYF.

The chain carries TRBV2 and TRBJ2-1; 10 bases fit TRBD1. Germline CDR1 reads SNHLY; CDR2 reads FYNNEI. V lost 3 bases to trimming and J lost 15 bases; unmatched junction nucleotides: 11. This CDR3 contains 14 residues. The CDR3: CASSESILGQGWFF. CDR3 sequence (DNA): TGTGCCAGCAGTGAGAGTATCTTGGGACAGGGGTGGTTCTTC.